Each of the 30 T cell receptor beta chains below was sequenced from the same sample in a study of T cells in Graves' hyperthyroidism and ophthalmopathy. The investigators amplified TCR beta CDR3 regions from RNA transcripts. Researchers ran a first-round RT-PCR on the TCR CDR3 using the HTBI primer set. Via MiXCR, TCRdb re-called the multiplex PCR reads, giving one row per CDR3 protein. In the table there are 350,000 to 450,000 distinct CDR3 sequences, about 14% of which are singletons. Specimen: blood. The receptors were gathered from a man over 45 with Graves' ophthalmopathy.

About this clonotype: The DNA is left out, because the CDR3 cannot be placed on it with certainty; the CDR3 is given as TCRdb lists it. The J gene is TRBJ1-5, the V gene TRBV3-1. The germline CDR1 and CDR2 sequences are LGHDT and YNNKEL (reference sequence). The CDR3 is 20 amino acids in total, end residues counted. CDR3 region: CASSQLEGSEQYFGPEPQHF.

The chain links TRBV12-3 or TRBV12-4 to TRBJ1-5; TRBD1 agrees at 7 bases. The CDR3 extends over 14 amino acids. Trimming took 5 bases from V and 4 from J; bases not matched to a gene: 5. CDR3 region: CASSIQGRNQPQHF. Here the CDR3 DNA reads TGTGCCAGCAGTATACAGGGGCGGAATCAGCCCCAGCATTTT.

This clonotype came up many times. The chain joins TRBV2 to TRBJ1-5, with D maybe TRBD1 (6 bases). V gave up 6 bases and J gave up 4 bases, with 16 bases separating them. This CDR3 comprises 15 residues. The germline V gene encodes CDR1 SNHLY and CDR2 FYNNEI. The CDR3 loop reads CASRKSAQGNQPQHF. The CDR3 bases are TGTGCCAGCAGGAAAAGCGCCCAGGGGAATCAGCCCCAGCATTTT.

This clonotype came up a few times. The V and J genes are TRBV9 and TRBJ2-5; D might be TRBD1 (5 bases). This CDR3 has 14 amino acids. CDR1 is SGDLS, CDR2 YYNGEE, per germline. V lost 1 base and J lost 5, with 12 bases in between. The CDR3 DNA reads TGTGCCAGCAGCGTAAGGGGCTCAAGCGAGACCCAGTACTTC. Its protein product is CASSVRGSSETQYF.

This clonotype was detected many times. The CDR3 loop reads CSARDRPYNEQFF. The CDR3 nucleotides read TGCAGTGCTAGAGATCGGCCCTACAATGAGCAGTTCTTC. The chain combines TRBV20-1 with TRBJ2-1; unclear D gene. V lost 0 bases to trimming and J lost 2 bases, with 5 bases between them. This CDR3 region has 13 residues. Germline V lookup: CDR1 DFQATT, CDR2 SNEGSKA (reference sequence).

This sequence joins TRBV11-2 and TRBJ2-7; D may be TRBD2 (5 bases). V lost 5 bases and J 6 bases, leaving 14 bases between the germline ends. The CDR3 is 13 residues long. Per germline, CDR1 SGHAT and CDR2 FQNNGV. CDR3 in DNA: TGTGCCAGCAGCCCGGGATTACCTAGCGAGCAGTACTTC. This encodes CASSPGLPSEQYF.

This clonotype was observed a few times. The chain is built from TRBV12-5 and TRBJ1-2, with a weak D call TRBD1 (6 bases). The CDR3 totals 15 residues. The germline V and J ends were trimmed by 5 bases and 7 bases, with 20 bases remaining between them. CDR1 and CDR2 (germline): LGHNT, FRNRAP. In DNA, the CDR3 is TGTGCTAGTGGTCCCCCGACAGGAGGGATCGTTGGCTACACCTTC. Translated, it gives CASGPPTGGIVGYTF.

This clonotype was observed many times. V and J are TRBV7-9 and TRBJ2-5; tentatively, D is TRBD2 (5 bases). Germline CDR1 reads SEHNR; CDR2 reads FQNEAQ (reference sequence). CDR3 length equals 13 residues. V dropped 3 bases and J dropped 1 base, with 6 bases sitting between them. The CDR3 sequence is CASSLGVQETQYF. The DNA for the CDR3 is TGTGCCAGCAGCTTGGGAGTCCAAGAGACCCAGTACTTC.

The chain carries TRBV3-1 and TRBJ2-3; 16 positions match TRBD2. The CDR3 totals 19 residues. With V trimmed by 3 bases and J by 0 bases, 6 bases remained unmatched. Germline V gene lookup returns CDR1 LGHDT and CDR2 YNNKEL (reference sequence). CDR3 sequence: CASSHAGTSGRASTDTQYF. The CDR3 coding sequence is TGTGCCAGCAGCCATGCCGGGACTAGCGGGAGGGCGAGCACAGATACGCAGTATTTT.

The chain has TRBV12-3 or TRBV12-4 and TRBJ2-2, with D perhaps TRBD1 (6 bases). Trimming took off 6 bases at V and 4 bases at J, with 12 bases between the two ends. There are 14 residues in the CDR3. CDR3 bases: TGTGCCAGCAGCCCGGACAGTTCCACCGGGGAGCTGTTTTTT. It encodes CASSPDSSTGELFF.

The gene calls are TRBV2 and TRBJ1-6, with D tentatively TRBD1 (6 bases). CDR1 and CDR2 (germline): SNHLY, FYNNEI. V dropped 8 bases and J dropped 13 bases, with 15 bases sitting between them. This CDR3 is 12 amino acids long. The chain's CDR3 is CASVAGVEPLHF. DNA for the CDR3: TGTGCCAGCGTGGCAGGGGTCGAGCCCCTCCACTTT.

This clonotype was recorded a few times. This sequence may be a read error, since a much larger clone differs from it by one base. The genes are TRBV18 and TRBJ2-7; 7 positions match TRBD2. The CDR3 is 12 residues long. Germline V CDR1 and CDR2: KGHSH, LQKENI. Trimming at V came to 11 bases and at J to 6 bases, leaving 10 bases not matched to a gene. The CDR3 protein is CALRGGSREQYF. CDR3 nucleotides: TGTGCCCTTCGGGGCGGGAGCCGCGAGCAGTACTTC.

This clonotype occurred many times. The chain uses TRBV20-1 and TRBJ2-7; tentatively, D is TRBD2 (7 bases). Deletions cut 7 bases from V and 4 bases from J, with 20 bases between. The length of the CDR3 is 14 residues. Germline V lookup: CDR1 DFQATT, CDR2 SNEGSKA (reference sequence). Here the CDR3 reads CSVPSSGGPYEQYF. The CDR3 DNA sequence: TGCAGTGTTCCCTCGTCGGGGGGCCCTTACGAGCAGTACTTC.

The V call is TRBV20-1, the J call TRBJ2-1; 9 bases match TRBD2. Germline V gives CDR1 DFQATT, CDR2 SNEGSKA (reference sequence). The CDR3 sequence is 17 residues long. V dropped 5 bases and J dropped 4; count of bases not matched to a gene: 15. The CDR3 loop reads CSAVPSGVIPIYNEQFF. As DNA, the CDR3 is TGCAGTGCTGTTCCTAGCGGGGTCATCCCTATATACAATGAGCAGTTCTTC.

V gene TRBV20-1 combines with J gene TRBJ2-7, with D unclear. Germline CDR1 and CDR2: DFQATT and SNEGSKA (reference sequence). The CDR3 runs 13 residues. V was cut by 6 bases and J by 1 base, with 13 bases left in between. The CDR3 sequence is CSASWASSYEQYF. The CDR3, as DNA: TGCAGTGCCTCGTGGGCGTCATCCTACGAGCAGTACTTC.

This rearrangement joins TRBV20-1 to TRBJ2-1; perhaps TRBD1 as D (6 bases). V lost 2 bases and J lost 8, with 10 bases in between. Germline CDR1 and CDR2: DFQATT and SNEGSKA (reference sequence). The CDR3 consists of 12 residues. In DNA form, the CDR3 reads TGCAGTGCTAGACAGGGGATCCATGAGCAGTTCTTC. It is translated as CSARQGIHEQFF.

This clonotype was detected a few times. The chain uses TRBV19 and TRBJ2-3; TRBD1 matches 7 bases. V lost 6 bases, J lost 0 bases, and 15 bases stayed unmatched. Germline assignment: CDR1 LNHDA and CDR2 SQIVND (reference sequence). The CDR3 extends over 18 amino acids. The CDR3 DNA is TGTGCCAGTAGCGGACGAAGCGGACAGGCCGGTAGCACAGATACGCAGTATTTT. The encoded protein is CASSGRSGQAGSTDTQYF.

At least ten counts were recorded for this clonotype. V and J are TRBV30 and TRBJ1-1; no reliable D call. The CDR3 runs 12 residues. Per the germline V gene, CDR1 is GTSNPN and CDR2 is SVGIG (reference sequence). V was trimmed by 3 bases and J by 0 bases, leaving 5 bases between them. The CDR3 bases are TGTGCCTGGAGAGGAGTGAACACTGAAGCTTTCTTT. Its protein is CAWRGVNTEAFF.

The J gene is TRBJ2-3, the V gene TRBV20-1; 11 bases align to TRBD2. Trimming removed 4 bases from V and 4 bases from J; junction bases left unmatched: 10. The CDR3 contains 16 residues. CDR1 is DFQATT and CDR2 is SNEGSKA in the germline V gene (reference sequence). The CDR3 DNA follows: TGCAGTGCTACGGGTCCGACTAGCGGGAATGCAGATACGCAGTATTTT. It encodes CSATGPTSGNADTQYF.

This chain uses TRBV20-1 with TRBJ2-2; maybe TRBD2 (5 bases). Trimming took 0 bases from V and 8 from J, leaving 19 bases between them. Germline CDR1 DFQATT, CDR2 SNEGSKA (reference sequence). The CDR3 contains 16 residues. The chain's CDR3 is CSARDPVLGISGELFF. CDR3 sequence (DNA): TGCAGTGCTAGAGACCCTGTACTAGGGATATCAGGGGAGCTGTTTTTT.

This clonotype has only a few counts. The chain carries TRBV9 and TRBJ2-2; 7 bases align to TRBD1. J was trimmed by 2 bases and V by 4 bases; bases with no gene match: 5. CDR1 and CDR2 (germline): SGDLS, YYNGEE. The CDR3 extends over 15 amino acids. The CDR3 spells CASSRDSYNTGELFF. CDR3 sequence (DNA): TGTGCCAGCAGCCGGGACAGCTATAACACCGGGGAGCTGTTTTTT.

This clonotype was seen many times. The chain links TRBV14 to TRBJ2-3; D remains ambiguous. Germline V gives CDR1 SGHDN, CDR2 FVKESK. This CDR3 has 13 residues. Trimming took 1 base from V and 8 from J, leaving 10 bases between them. The CDR3 bases are TGTGCCAGCAGCCAAGGATTAGTTACTACGCAGTATTTT. Its translation: CASSQGLVTTQYF.

This clonotype was counted at least ten times. The chain links TRBV30 to TRBJ1-4; no reliable D call. Trimming removed 4 bases at V and 8 bases at J, with 20 bases between. Germline CDR1 reads GTSNPN; CDR2 reads SVGIG (reference sequence). The CDR3 is made up of 15 amino acids. The CDR3, as DNA: TGTGCCTGGACTAACCCCCAGGTGCGGCGGGAAAAACTGTTTTTT. Protein sequence: CAWTNPQVRREKLFF.

J is TRBJ2-1 and V is TRBV12-3 or TRBV12-4; 14 bases agree with TRBD2. The CDR3 consists of 14 residues. The ends lost 1 base at V and 13 bases at J; junction bases unmatched: 3. CDR3 in amino acids: CASSLGLAGGLQFF. CDR3 coding DNA: TGTGCCAGCAGTTTAGGACTAGCGGGAGGGCTACAGTTCTTC.

This clonotype was counted many times. DNA of the CDR3: TGTGCCAGCAGTTACGCGGCGGACCCCCAAGAGACCCAGTACTTC. Its protein is CASSYAADPQETQYF. The rearrangement uses TRBV6-5 and TRBJ2-5; D is undetermined. Germline values: CDR1 MNHEY, CDR2 SVGAGI. The V and J ends lost 2 bases and 1 base respectively, with 11 bases between them. The length of the CDR3 is 15 residues.

This clonotype has at least ten counts. This chain joins TRBV2 and TRBJ2-3; 10 nucleotides agree with TRBD1. J was trimmed by 3 bases and V by 8 bases; bases with no gene match: 5. Germline V gene sequence: CDR1 SNHLY, CDR2 FYNNEI. CDR3 size: 14 residues. CDR3 nucleotide sequence: TGTGCCAGCCTAGGACAGGGGGGGACAGATACGCAGTATTTT. Translating gives CASLGQGGTDTQYF. The full variable domain, its missing parts supplied by reference TRBV2 and TRBJ2-3, is EPEVTQTPSHQVTQMGQEVILRCVPISNHLYFYWYRQILGQKVEFLVSFYNNEISEKSEIFDDQFSVERPDGSNFTLKIRSTKLEDSAMYFCASLGQGGTDTQYFGPGTRLTVL.

There are many counts of this clonotype. This chain uses TRBV13 with TRBJ2-7; TRBD1 agrees at 10 bases. Trimming at V came to 4 bases and at J to 4 bases, leaving 7 bases not matched to a gene. This CDR3 is built from 15 residues. Germline V gives CDR1 PRHDT, CDR2 FYEKMQ (reference sequence). CDR3 sequence (DNA): TGTGCCAGCAGCTCGGGGACAGGGGTTGTATACGAGCAGTACTTC. Translation gives CASSSGTGVVYEQYF.

This clonotype was detected many times. The chain has TRBV20-1 and TRBJ2-1, with D perhaps TRBD2 (5 bases). V was pared by 3 bases and J by 7 bases, with 13 bases between. The V gene's germline CDR1 is DFQATT and CDR2 SNEGSKA (reference sequence). The CDR3 consists of 13 residues. CDR3: CSASGDIGNEQFF. The CDR3 bases are TGCAGTGCTAGCGGGGATATTGGGAATGAGCAGTTCTTC.

This clonotype turned up a few times. The chain couples TRBV5-4 to TRBJ2-7; TRBD2 matches 13 bases. CDR3 size: 16 residues. The germline gives CDR1 SGHNT, CDR2 YYREEE (reference sequence). Trimming cost V 4 bases and J 4 bases; bases outside gene matches: 8. CDR3 coding DNA: TGTGCCAGCAGCCCAGGGACTAGCGGGAACGTGTACGAGCAGTACTTC. It codes for CASSPGTSGNVYEQYF.

There are many counts of this clonotype. The chain couples TRBV5-1 to TRBJ2-1, with unresolved D. Germline V CDR1 and CDR2: SGHRS, YFSETQ. The V gene lost 0 bases and the J gene lost 8 bases, with 6 bases spanning the gap. CDR3 length equals 12 residues. The CDR3 loop is CASSLETDEQFF. The CDR3 DNA reads TGCGCCAGCAGCTTGGAAACAGATGAGCAGTTCTTC.